This T cell receptor beta chain was found in a study of sequential checkpoint blockade in melanoma. Trimming cost V 2 bases and J 1 base; bases outside gene matches: 6. Germline-derived CDR1 and CDR2 are LGHNA and YSLEER. The CDR3 consists of 16 residues. The treatment: randomized to nivolumab then ipilimumab (arm A) or the reverse (arm B). Live CD3+CD8+ CD19− CD56− cells were sorted from PBMCs. Assay: immunoSEQ multiplex PCR; the TCRdb copy retains only in-frame clones and omits some. The table lists about 20,000 clones, around 75% of them singletons. The input for sequencing was CD8+ T cells sorted from blood (inferred from file names), taken from a patient given nivolumab and ipilimumab in sequence. The chain recombines TRBV4-3 with TRBJ2-7; 9 bases line up with TRBD1. The receptor comes from a human donor with melanoma. The CDR3, as DNA: TGCGCCAGCAGCCAACTGGGACAGGGCAGGTCCTACGAGCAGTACTTC. Protein product: CASSQLGQGRSYEQYF.